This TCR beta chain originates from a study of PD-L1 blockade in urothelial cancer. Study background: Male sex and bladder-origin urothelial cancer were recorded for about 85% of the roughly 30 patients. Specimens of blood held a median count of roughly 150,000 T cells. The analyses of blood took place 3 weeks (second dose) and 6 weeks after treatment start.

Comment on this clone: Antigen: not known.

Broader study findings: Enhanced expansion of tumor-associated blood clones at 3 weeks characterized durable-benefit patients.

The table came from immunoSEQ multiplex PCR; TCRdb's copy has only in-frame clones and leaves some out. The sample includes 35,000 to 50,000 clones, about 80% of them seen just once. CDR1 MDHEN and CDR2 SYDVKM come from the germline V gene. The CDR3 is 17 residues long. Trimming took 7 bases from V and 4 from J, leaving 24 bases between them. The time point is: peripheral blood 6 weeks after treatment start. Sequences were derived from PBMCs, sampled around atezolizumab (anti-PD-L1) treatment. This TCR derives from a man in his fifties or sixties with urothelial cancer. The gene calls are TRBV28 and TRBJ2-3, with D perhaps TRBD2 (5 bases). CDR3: CASTMRLVGKEADTQYF. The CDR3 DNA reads TGTGCCAGCACCATGAGGTTGGTGGGGAAGGAGGCAGATACGCAGTATTTT.